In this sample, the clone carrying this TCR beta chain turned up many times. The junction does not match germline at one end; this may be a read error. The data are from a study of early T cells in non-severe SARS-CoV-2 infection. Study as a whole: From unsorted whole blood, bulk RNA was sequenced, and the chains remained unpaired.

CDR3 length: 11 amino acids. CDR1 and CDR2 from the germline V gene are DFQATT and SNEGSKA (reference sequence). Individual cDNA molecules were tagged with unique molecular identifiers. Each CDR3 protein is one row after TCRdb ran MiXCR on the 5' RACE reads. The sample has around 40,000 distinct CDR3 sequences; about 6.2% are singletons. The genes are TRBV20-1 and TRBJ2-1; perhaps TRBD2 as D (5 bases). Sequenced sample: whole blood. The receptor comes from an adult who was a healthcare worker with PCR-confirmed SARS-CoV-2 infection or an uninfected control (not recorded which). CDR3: CSAREAARYLF. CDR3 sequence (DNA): TGCAGTGCTAGGGAGGCCGCCAGGTACCTATTC.